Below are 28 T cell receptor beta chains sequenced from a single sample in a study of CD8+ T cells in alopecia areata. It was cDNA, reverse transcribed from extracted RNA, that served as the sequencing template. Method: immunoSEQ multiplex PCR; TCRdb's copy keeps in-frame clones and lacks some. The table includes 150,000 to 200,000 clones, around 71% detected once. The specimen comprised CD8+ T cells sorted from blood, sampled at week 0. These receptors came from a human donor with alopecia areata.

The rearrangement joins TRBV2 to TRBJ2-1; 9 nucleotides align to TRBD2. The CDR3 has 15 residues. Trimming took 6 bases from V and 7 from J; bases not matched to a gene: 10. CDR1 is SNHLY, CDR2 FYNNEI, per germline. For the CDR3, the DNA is TGTGCCAGCAGCGGAGCAGCGGGGGGAAGTAATGAGCAGTTCTTC. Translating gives CASSGAAGGSNEQFF.

The CDR3: CASSLGTGENQPQHF. CDR3 nucleotides: TGTGCCAGCAGCTTAGGGACAGGGGAGAATCAGCCCCAGCATTTT. The chain is built from TRBV13 and TRBJ1-5; 8 bases match TRBD1. Per the germline V gene, CDR1 is PRHDT and CDR2 is FYEKMQ (reference sequence). This CDR3 region has 15 residues. Trimming removed 0 bases from V and 4 bases from J; junction bases left unmatched: 2.

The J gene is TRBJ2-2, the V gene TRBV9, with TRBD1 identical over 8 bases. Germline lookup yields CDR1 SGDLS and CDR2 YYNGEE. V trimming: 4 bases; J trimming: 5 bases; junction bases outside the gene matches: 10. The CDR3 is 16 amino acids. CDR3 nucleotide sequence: TGTGCCAGCAGCCCACAAGCAGGGGGCATGACCGGGGAGCTGTTTTTT. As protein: CASSPQAGGMTGELFF.

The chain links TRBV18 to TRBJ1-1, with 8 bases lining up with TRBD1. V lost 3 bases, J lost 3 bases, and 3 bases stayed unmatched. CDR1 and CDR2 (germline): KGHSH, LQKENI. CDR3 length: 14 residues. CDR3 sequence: CASSPDREDTEAFF. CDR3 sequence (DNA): TGTGCCAGCTCACCGGACAGGGAAGACACTGAAGCTTTCTTT.

The CDR3 sequence: CSVVVLHGDGETQYF. Written as DNA, the CDR3 is TGCAGCGTTGTTGTATTACACGGGGACGGAGAGACCCAGTACTTC. The chain has TRBV29-1 and TRBJ2-5; D may correspond to TRBD1 or TRBD2 (5 bases each). Germline CDR1 and CDR2: SQVTM and ANQGSEA. Trimming stripped 4 bases from V and 4 bases from J, with 19 bases between. The CDR3 totals 15 residues. The whole variable domain, remainder taken from reference TRBV29-1 and TRBJ2-5, is SAVISQKPSRDICQRGTSLTIQCQVDSQVTMMFWYRQQPGQSLTLIATANQGSEATYESGFVIDKFPISRPNLTFSTLTVSNMSPEDSSIYLCSVVVLHGDGETQYFGPGTRLLVL.

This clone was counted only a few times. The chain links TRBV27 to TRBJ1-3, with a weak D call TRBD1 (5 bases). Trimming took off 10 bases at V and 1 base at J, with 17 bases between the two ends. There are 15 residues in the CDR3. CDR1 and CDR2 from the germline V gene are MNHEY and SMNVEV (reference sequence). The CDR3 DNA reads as TGTGCCACCCAGAAGAGGGGATCTTCTGGAAACACCATATATTTT. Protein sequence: CATQKRGSSGNTIYF.

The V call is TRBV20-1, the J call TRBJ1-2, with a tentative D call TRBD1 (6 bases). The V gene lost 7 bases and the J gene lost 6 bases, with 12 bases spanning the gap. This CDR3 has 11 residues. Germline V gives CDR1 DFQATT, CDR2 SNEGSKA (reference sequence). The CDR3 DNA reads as TGCAGTGTCAACCCAGGGGATGGCTACACCTTC. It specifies CSVNPGDGYTF.

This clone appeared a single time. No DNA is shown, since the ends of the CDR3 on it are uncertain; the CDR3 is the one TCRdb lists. The CDR3 here is CASSRRSGQASTDTQYF. The genes are TRBV7-9 and TRBJ2-3. Germline V gene data show CDR1 as SEHNR and CDR2 as FQNEAQ (reference sequence). The CDR3 numbers 17 amino acids, ends counted.

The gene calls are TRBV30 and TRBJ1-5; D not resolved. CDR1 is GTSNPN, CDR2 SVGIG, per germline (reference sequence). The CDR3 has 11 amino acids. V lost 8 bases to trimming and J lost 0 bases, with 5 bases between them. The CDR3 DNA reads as TGTGCCCTCGGTAGCAATCAGCCCCAGCATTTT. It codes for CALGSNQPQHF.

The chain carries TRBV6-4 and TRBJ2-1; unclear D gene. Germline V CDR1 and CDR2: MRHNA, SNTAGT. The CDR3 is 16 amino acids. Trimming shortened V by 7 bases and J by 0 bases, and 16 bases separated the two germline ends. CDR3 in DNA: TGTGCCAGCACTCCATCTCACCGGAGCTCCTACAATGAGCAGTTCTTC. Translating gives CASTPSHRSSYNEQFF.

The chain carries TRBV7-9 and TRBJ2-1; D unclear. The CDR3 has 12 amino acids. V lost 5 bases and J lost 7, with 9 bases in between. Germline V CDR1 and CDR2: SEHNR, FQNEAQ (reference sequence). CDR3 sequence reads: CASSPLSNEQFF. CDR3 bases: TGTGCCAGCAGCCCCCTAAGTAATGAGCAGTTCTTC.

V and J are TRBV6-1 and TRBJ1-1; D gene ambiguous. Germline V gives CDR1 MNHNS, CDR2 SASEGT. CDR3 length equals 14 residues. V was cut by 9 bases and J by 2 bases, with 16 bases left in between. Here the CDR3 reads CASYLVRTNTEAFF. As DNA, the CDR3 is TGTGCCAGTTATTTGGTTCGAACTAACACTGAAGCTTTCTTT.

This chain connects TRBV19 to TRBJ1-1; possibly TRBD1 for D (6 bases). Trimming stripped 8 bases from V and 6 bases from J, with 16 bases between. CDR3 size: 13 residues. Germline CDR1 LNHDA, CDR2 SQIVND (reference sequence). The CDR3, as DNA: TGTGCCAGTCTTATTGCAGGGGCCCCTGAAGCTTTCTTT. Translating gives CASLIAGAPEAFF.

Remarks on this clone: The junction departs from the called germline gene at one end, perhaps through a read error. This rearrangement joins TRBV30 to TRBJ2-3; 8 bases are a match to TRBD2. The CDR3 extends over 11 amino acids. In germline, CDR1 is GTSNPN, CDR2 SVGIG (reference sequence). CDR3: CSGGSTDTQYF. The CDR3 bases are TGCTCGGGGGGGAGCACAGATACGCAGTATTTT.

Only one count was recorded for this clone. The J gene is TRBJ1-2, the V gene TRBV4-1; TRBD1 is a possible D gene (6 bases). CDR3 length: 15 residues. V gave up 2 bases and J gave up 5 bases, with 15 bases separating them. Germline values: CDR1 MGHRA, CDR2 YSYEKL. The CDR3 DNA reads TGCGCCAGCAGCCAAAGCGGAGGGGGTTGGTATGGCTACACCTTC. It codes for CASSQSGGGWYGYTF.

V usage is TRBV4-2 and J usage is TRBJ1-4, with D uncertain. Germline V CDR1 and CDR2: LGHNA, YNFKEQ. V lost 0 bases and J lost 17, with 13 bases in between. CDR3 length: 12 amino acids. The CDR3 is CASSQDMGRLFF. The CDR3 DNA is TGTGCCAGCAGCCAAGATATGGGTCGGCTATTTTTT.

In nucleotides, the CDR3 is TGCGCCAGCAGCCAAGCCACAGGGGGCTTCAATCAGCCCCAGCATTTT. It encodes CASSQATGGFNQPQHF. This chain connects TRBV4-1 to TRBJ1-5; 9 bases agree with TRBD1. Losses at the gene ends were 1 base for V and 3 bases for J; bases not matched to a gene: 4. Germline CDR1 is MGHRA and CDR2 is YSYEKL. The CDR3 length is 16 residues.

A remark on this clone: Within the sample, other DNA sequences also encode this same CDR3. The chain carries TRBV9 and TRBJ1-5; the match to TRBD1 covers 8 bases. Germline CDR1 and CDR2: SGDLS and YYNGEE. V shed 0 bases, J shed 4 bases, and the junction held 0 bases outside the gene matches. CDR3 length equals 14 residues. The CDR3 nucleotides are TGTGCCAGCAGCGTAGGACAGGGGAATCAGCCCCAGCATTTT. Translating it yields CASSVGQGNQPQHF.

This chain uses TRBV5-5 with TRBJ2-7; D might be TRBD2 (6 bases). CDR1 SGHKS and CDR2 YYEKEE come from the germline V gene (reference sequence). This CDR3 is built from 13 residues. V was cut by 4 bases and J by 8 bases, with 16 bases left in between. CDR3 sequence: CASSPGGHQQQYF. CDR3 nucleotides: TGTGCCAGCAGCCCTGGAGGGCATCAACAGCAGTACTTC.

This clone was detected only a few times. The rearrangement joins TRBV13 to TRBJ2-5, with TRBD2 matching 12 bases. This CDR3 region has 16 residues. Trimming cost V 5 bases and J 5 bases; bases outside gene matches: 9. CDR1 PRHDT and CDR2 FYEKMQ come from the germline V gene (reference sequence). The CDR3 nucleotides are TGTGCCAGCAGCGCTACTAGCGGGGGGCCGGACGAGACCCAGTACTTC. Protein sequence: CASSATSGGPDETQYF. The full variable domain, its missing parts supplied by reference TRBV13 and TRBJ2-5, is AAGVIQSPRHLIKEKRETATLKCYPIPRHDTVYWYQQGPGQDPQFLISFYEKMQSDKGSIPDRFSAQQFSDYHSELNMSSLELGDSALYFCASSATSGGPDETQYFGPGTRLLVL.

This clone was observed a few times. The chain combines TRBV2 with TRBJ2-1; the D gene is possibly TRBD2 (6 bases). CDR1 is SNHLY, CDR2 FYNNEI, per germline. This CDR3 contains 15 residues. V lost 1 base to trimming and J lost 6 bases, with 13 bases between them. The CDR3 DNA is TGTGCCAGCAGTGAAGTGGGGGGTACGATCAATGAGCAGTTCTTC. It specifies CASSEVGGTINEQFF.

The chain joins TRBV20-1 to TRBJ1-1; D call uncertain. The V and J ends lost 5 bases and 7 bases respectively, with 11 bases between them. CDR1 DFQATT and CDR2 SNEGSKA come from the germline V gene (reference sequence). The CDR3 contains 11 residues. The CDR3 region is CSAYRGVEAFF. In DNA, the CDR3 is TGCAGTGCTTATCGAGGCGTTGAAGCTTTCTTT.

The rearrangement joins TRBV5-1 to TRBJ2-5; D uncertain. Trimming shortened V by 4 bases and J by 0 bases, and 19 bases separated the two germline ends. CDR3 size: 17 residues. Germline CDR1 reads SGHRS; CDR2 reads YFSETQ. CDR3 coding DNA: TGCGCCAGCAGCGGGGATGGAACAACTGCCTACCAAGAGACCCAGTACTTC. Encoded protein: CASSGDGTTAYQETQYF.

The DNA for the CDR3 is TGTGCCAGCAGGGCCCTAAATTCACCCCTCCACTTT. Its protein product is CASRALNSPLHF. V and J are TRBV5-6 and TRBJ1-6; unclear D gene. This CDR3 comprises 12 residues. V was cut by 5 bases and J by 7 bases, with 7 bases left in between. Germline CDR1 reads SGHDT; CDR2 reads YYEEEE.

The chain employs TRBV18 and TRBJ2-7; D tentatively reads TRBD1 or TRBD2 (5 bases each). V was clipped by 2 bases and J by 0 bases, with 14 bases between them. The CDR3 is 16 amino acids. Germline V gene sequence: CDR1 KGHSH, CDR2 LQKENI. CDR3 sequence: CASSPTEGSSSYEQYF. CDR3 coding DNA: TGTGCCAGCTCACCAACCGAGGGGTCATCCTCCTACGAGCAGTACTTC.

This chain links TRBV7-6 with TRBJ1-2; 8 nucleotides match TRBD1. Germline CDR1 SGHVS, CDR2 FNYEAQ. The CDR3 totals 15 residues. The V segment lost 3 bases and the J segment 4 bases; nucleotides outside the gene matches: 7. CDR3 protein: CASSLTGEEAYGYTF. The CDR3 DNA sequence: TGTGCCAGCAGCTTGACAGGGGAGGAGGCCTATGGCTACACCTTC.

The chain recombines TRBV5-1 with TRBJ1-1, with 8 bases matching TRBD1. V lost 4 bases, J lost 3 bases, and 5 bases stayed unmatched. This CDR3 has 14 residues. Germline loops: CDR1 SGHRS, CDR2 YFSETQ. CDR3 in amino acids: CASSSRTGYTEAFF. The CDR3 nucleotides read TGCGCCAGCAGCAGCAGGACAGGGTACACTGAAGCTTTCTTT. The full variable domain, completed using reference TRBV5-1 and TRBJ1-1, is KAGVTQTPRYLIKTRGQQVTLSCSPISGHRSVSWYQQTPGQGLQFLFEYFSETQRNKGNFPGRFSGRQFSNSRSEMNVSTLELGDSALYLCASSSRTGYTEAFFGQGTRLTVV.

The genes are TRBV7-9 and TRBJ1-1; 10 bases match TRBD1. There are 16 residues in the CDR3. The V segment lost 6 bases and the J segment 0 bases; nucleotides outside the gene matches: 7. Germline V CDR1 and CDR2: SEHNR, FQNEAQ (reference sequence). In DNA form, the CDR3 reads TGTGCCAGCAGACCGGGACAGGGGACAATGAACACTGAAGCTTTCTTT. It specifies CASRPGQGTMNTEAFF.